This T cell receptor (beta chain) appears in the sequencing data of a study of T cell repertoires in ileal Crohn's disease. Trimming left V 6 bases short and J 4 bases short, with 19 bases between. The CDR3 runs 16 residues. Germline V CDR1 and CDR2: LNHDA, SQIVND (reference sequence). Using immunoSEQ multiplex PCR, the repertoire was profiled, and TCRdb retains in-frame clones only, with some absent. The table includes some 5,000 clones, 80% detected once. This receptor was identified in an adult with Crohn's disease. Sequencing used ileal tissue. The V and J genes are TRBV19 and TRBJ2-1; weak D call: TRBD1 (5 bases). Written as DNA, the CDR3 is TGTGCCAGTAGCCGCGGACAAGGGGTCGCTTACAATGAGCAGTTCTTC. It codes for CASSRGQGVAYNEQFF.